A selection of T cell receptor beta chains follows, all from one sample in a study of control samples from healthy donors and cancer patients. Measured with immunoSEQ multiplex PCR; TCRdb has only the in-frame clones, and not every one. The sample lists 130,000 to 150,000 clones, roughly nine tenths occurring once. Sequencing was carried out using blood. These receptors were taken from a woman aged 25-40 years in good health. Each CDR3 is given with its conserved first and last residue. Each record gives: clone size, J gene, V gene, D gene, CDR3 DNA, CDR3 protein. The D gene is left open where the match is weak. A row's size may be missing; if present it is once, few, many or a size class.

. TRBJ2-5 TRBV29-1 TRBD1 TGCAGCGTTGGCAGGACAGGGGGGAACCAAGAGACCCAGTACTTC CSVGRTGGNQETQYF
. TRBJ2-7 TRBV2 . TGTGCCAGCAGTGAGGAACAGGGACGATGGGAGCAGTACTTC CASSEEQGRWEQYF
. TRBJ2-7 TRBV5-1 . TGCGCCAGCTCAGGGACCTCCTACGAGCAGTACTTC CASSGTSYEQYF
. TRBJ2-1 TRBV7-2 . TGTGCCAGCAGCTCCGGACTCTTCAATGAGCAGTTCTTC CASSSGLFNEQFF
. TRBJ2-5 TRBV12-3/TRBV12-4 . TGTGCCAGCACCCCGGGACAAGAGACCCAGTACTTC CASTPGQETQYF
. TRBJ1-1 TRBV5-1 . TGCGCCAGCAGCCTCCGGACATCGAACACTGAAGCTTTCTTT CASSLRTSNTEAFF
. TRBJ2-1 TRBV7-2 TRBD2 TGTGCCAGCAGCCCCGGGACTAGCGGGATCTATGAGCAGTTCTTC CASSPGTSGIYEQFF
. TRBJ2-7 TRBV10-3 . TGTGCCATCAGTAAACTCGGCGAGCAGTACTTC CAISKLGEQYF
. TRBJ2-5 TRBV25-1 TRBD1 TGTGCCAGCAGCCTGGATTCGACAGGGGGTATAGAGACCCAGTACTTC CASSLDSTGGIETQYF
once TRBJ2-7 TRBV10-3 . TGTGCCATCAGTGATTGGGGGTCTTCCTACGAGCAGTACTTC CAISDWGSSYEQYF
few TRBJ1-6 TRBV18 . TGTGCCAGCTCAAGTCGAAAGGGAAATTCACCCCTCCACTTT CASSSRKGNSPLHF
. TRBJ1-6 TRBV5-5 TRBD1 TGTGCCAGCAGCTTGGAGGAGGGGGCGCGTTCACCCCTCCACTTT CASSLEEGARSPLHF
. TRBJ2-1 TRBV7-2 TRBD2 TGTGCCAGCAGCGCGGGACTAGCGGGAGGGTACAATGAGCAGTTCTTC CASSAGLAGGYNEQFF
. TRBJ2-1 TRBV5-1 . TGCGCCAGCAGCTCTAAGACTAGTTCCAATGAGCAGTTCTTC CASSSKTSSNEQFF
few TRBJ1-2 TRBV18 . TGTGCCAGCTCACCACCGATTCGGGACGGCTACACCTTC CASSPPIRDGYTF
. TRBJ2-2 TRBV14 TRBD2 TGTGCCAGTAGCCAATACCTAGCGGACACCGGGGAGCTGTTTTTT CASSQYLADTGELFF